These T cell receptor beta chains were read from a single sample in a study of low-dose radiotherapy and immunotherapy resistance in tumors. TCRdb ran MiXCR on the reads and lists one entry per CDR3 protein. The profile covers 30,000 or so distinct CDR3 sequences, with 49% appearing a single time and about 5.7% taken by the ten largest. The input for sequencing was PBMCs, taken after low-dose radiotherapy plus immunotherapy. Every receptor here comes from a male donor with gallbladder cancer. CDR3s include the opening cysteine and the closing phenylalanine or tryptophan. A D gene is named only where the DNA matches it firmly. Clone size is stated in some rows and not others, as once, few, many or a class when expanded.

v_call,d_call,j_call,clone_size,cdr3_nt,cdr3_aa
TRBV27,TRBD2,TRBJ2-7,.,TGTGCCAGCAGAGGACTAGCGGAGGAGCAGTACTTC,CASRGLAEEQYF
TRBV7-2,TRBD2,TRBJ2-1,.,TGTGCCAGCAACGCGGGGACTAGCGGAGTCAATGAGCAGTTCTTC,CASNAGTSGVNEQFF
TRBV30,.,TRBJ1-4,many,TGTGCCTGGACAGGGAGGCATGAAAAACTGTTTTTT,CAWTGRHEKLFF
TRBV5-1,TRBD2,TRBJ2-5,.,TGCGCCAGCAGCCTGGCCCCCGGGGGGCAAGAGACCCAGTACTTC,CASSLAPGGQETQYF
TRBV6-2/TRBV6-3,.,TRBJ1-1,.,TGTGCCAGCAGCTTAAGGGGATGGACCGAAGCTTCCTTT,CASSLRGWTEASF
TRBV6-2/TRBV6-3,.,TRBJ1-2,.,TGTGCCAGCAGTGCCTCCCGGGGGGAGGGCTATGGCTACACCTTC,CASSASRGEGYGYTF
TRBV5-1,.,TRBJ2-2,.,TGCGCCAGCAGCACCACAGGGTCGAACACCGGGGAGCTGTTTTTT,CASSTTGSNTGELFF
TRBV7-8,TRBD1,TRBJ1-2,.,TGTGCCAGCAGCTCTTCCGGGACAGGGGGTGTCTATGGCTACACCTTC,CASSSSGTGGVYGYTF
TRBV6-2/TRBV6-3,TRBD1,TRBJ1-5,.,TGTGCCAGCAGCAGGGACAGGGTGGATCAGCCCCAGCATTTT,CASSRDRVDQPQHF
TRBV27,.,TRBJ1-5,once,TGTGCCAGCAGTTTAATAAGCGGCCGTCAGCCCCAGCATTTT,CASSLISGRQPQHF
TRBV7-2,.,TRBJ2-5,.,TGTGCCAGCAGCTTGGAACTAGGGTCTGTGGGAGAGACCCAGTACTTC,CASSLELGSVGETQYF
TRBV4-2,.,TRBJ2-7,.,TGTGCCAGCAGCCAAGGGTTTAGCGGGACAGCCGAGCAGTACTTC,CASSQGFSGTAEQYF
TRBV6-1,.,TRBJ1-5,.,TGTGCCAGCAGTTACTCGCTTGAATCTCAGCCCCAGCATTTT,CASSYSLESQPQHF
TRBV24-1,TRBD2,TRBJ2-1,once,TGTGCCACCAGTGATTTGGAGACTAGCGGAGGCTACAATGAGCAGTTCTTC,CATSDLETSGGYNEQFF
TRBV4-1,TRBD2,TRBJ2-1,.,TGCGCCAGCAGCCAAGTGGATCTCGGACTAGCGGGGTACAATGAGCAGTTCTTC,CASSQVDLGLAGYNEQFF
TRBV5-6,.,TRBJ1-2,.,TGTGCCAGCATACCGTTTAGCCGCGGCTACACCTTC,CASIPFSRGYTF
TRBV3-1,.,TRBJ2-5,many,TGTGCCAGCAGCCCTGATTCGGTGTACCAAGAGACCCAGTACTTC,CASSPDSVYQETQYF
TRBV13,.,TRBJ2-2,.,.,CASSLVRGPGSCFF
TRBV3-1,.,TRBJ2-3,.,TGTGCCAGCATTGGGCCGTCTGTCACAGATACGCAGTATTTT,CASIGPSVTDTQYF
TRBV12-3/TRBV12-4,.,TRBJ2-1,many,TGTGCCAGCAGCCTGGCGGATGCTAGCTCCTACAATGAGCAGTTCTTC,CASSLADASSYNEQFF
TRBV4-1,TRBD2,TRBJ2-2,.,TGCGCCAGCAGCCAAGGCGGGGGAACCGGGGAGCTGTTTTTT,CASSQGGGTGELFF
TRBV2,.,TRBJ1-6,.,TGTGCCAGCAGTGAAGAAAGCGCCTCTTATAATTCACCCCTCCACTTT,CASSEESASYNSPLHF
TRBV20-1,.,TRBJ1-5,many,TGCAGTGCCACCCCAGGGAGTAATCAGCCCCAGCATTTT,CSATPGSNQPQHF
TRBV5-4,TRBD2,TRBJ2-2,medium-sized,TGTGCCAGCAGCCTGGGACTAGCGGGGGACACCGGGGAGCTGTTTTTT,CASSLGLAGDTGELFF
TRBV29-1,.,TRBJ2-7,.,TGCAGCGCCATGGACAACTACGAGCAGTACTTC,CSAMDNYEQYF
TRBV20-1,TRBD2,TRBJ2-7,once,TGCAGGGCGGAAGCGGGGTCTGCCTACGAGCAGTACTTC,CRAEAGSAYEQYF
TRBV5-1,.,TRBJ1-2,medium-sized,TGCGCCAGCACCTCTCAGGGTGATGGCTACACCTTC,CASTSQGDGYTF
TRBV5-1,.,TRBJ1-1,.,TGCGCCAGCAGACGAGACCCAGTTGGTGGCACTGAAGCTTTCTTT,CASRRDPVGGTEAFF
TRBV7-2,.,TRBJ1-1,medium-sized,TGCGCCAGCAGCCAAGATCGTCAGGGAAGGGCTGAAGCTTTCTTT,CASSQDRQGRAEAFF
TRBV12-3/TRBV12-4,.,TRBJ2-2,many,TGTGCCACTGAGCGGGTGAACACCGGGGAGCTGTTTTTT,CATERVNTGELFF
TRBV2,.,TRBJ2-1,many,TGTGCCAGCAGGCGAATCGGGGGTCGACAGTTCTTC,CASRRIGGRQFF
TRBV5-1,.,TRBJ1-2,.,TGCGCCAGCAGTCGGCCTCCTACTCTCTTTAACTATGGCTACACCTTC,CASSRPPTLFNYGYTF
TRBV29-1,.,TRBJ2-7,.,TGCAGCGTTGATTTGGGCGGGGAATGGCCCTACGAGCAGTACTTC,CSVDLGGEWPYEQYF
TRBV28,TRBD2,TRBJ2-1,.,TGTGCCACCGGACTAGCGGGCGGGAATGAGCAGTTCTTC,CATGLAGGNEQFF
TRBV9,.,TRBJ1-1,.,TGTGCCAGCAGCGCCGGGACACAGAACACTGAAGCTTTCTTT,CASSAGTQNTEAFF
TRBV7-9,.,TRBJ1-6,.,TGTGCCAGCCGTGGGGGGAGCTCCTATAATTCACCCCTCCACTTT,CASRGGSSYNSPLHF
TRBV28,.,TRBJ1-5,.,TGTGCCAGCCGAGGGGCAGGGCAGCCCCAGCATTTT,CASRGAGQPQHF
TRBV12-3/TRBV12-4,TRBD2,TRBJ2-7,many,TGTGCCAGCAGTCCACTAGCGGGGGGGATCGAGCAGTACTTC,CASSPLAGGIEQYF
TRBV6-1,.,TRBJ1-4,.,TGTGCCAGCAGACCGGGACAAGCAAATGAAAAACTGTTTTTT,CASRPGQANEKLFF
TRBV5-1,.,TRBJ1-5,.,TGCGCCAGCAGCCCCAACTGGGGGCATAATCAGCCCCAGCATTTT,CASSPNWGHNQPQHF
TRBV4-2,TRBD2,TRBJ2-1,.,TGTGCCAGCAGCCAAGCCGGGGAGGGTTACAATGAGCAGTTCTTC,CASSQAGEGYNEQFF
TRBV11-2,TRBD1,TRBJ2-5,medium-sized,TGTGCCAGCAGCCTGGACAGGGGGCTACAGACCCAGTACTTC,CASSLDRGLQTQYF
TRBV5-3,.,TRBJ2-5,.,TGTGCCAGCACCCAGGGGCCCGCCCAAGAGACTCAGTACTTC,CASTQGPAQETQYF
TRBV29-1,.,TRBJ2-7,many,TGCAGCGTTGAAGATCACGGCCCGGGGGACGAGCAGTACTTC,CSVEDHGPGDEQYF
TRBV28,TRBD2,TRBJ2-7,.,TGTGCCAGCAGTTCTGGGGGGACTAGGGAGAACTTC,CASSSGGTRENF
TRBV28,TRBD1,TRBJ2-1,few,TGTGCCAGCAGTGCGCCGGGACAGGGTGTGCAAGCCTACAATGAGCAGTTCTTC,CASSAPGQGVQAYNEQFF
TRBV4-3,.,TRBJ2-3,.,TGCGCCAGCAGCCCCGACGGGGGGCGGGATAGCACAGATACGCAGTATTTT,CASSPDGGRDSTDTQYF
TRBV5-4,TRBD1,TRBJ2-4,.,TGTGCCAACAGCCCACCGGGACAGGGGGCCGTAAACATTCAGTACTTC,CANSPPGQGAVNIQYF
TRBV4-1,.,TRBJ2-3,many,TGCGCCAGCAGCCAGAGGGGTCCAGATACGCAGTATTTT,CASSQRGPDTQYF
TRBV28,.,TRBJ1-1,medium-sized,TGTGCCAGCTTTGATCGGGGGAGGGCCACTGAAGCTTTCTTT,CASFDRGRATEAFF
TRBV18,.,TRBJ1-1,.,TGTGCCAGCTCACCTGGCACAGCTGAAGCTTTCTTT,CASSPGTAEAFF
TRBV25-1,.,TRBJ2-3,many,TGTGCCAGCAGTGTCGGGGCTAGGGCAGATACGCAGTATTTT,CASSVGARADTQYF
TRBV7-2,TRBD2,TRBJ2-2,many,TGTGCCAGCAGCCCAAGAGCGGGGGGGATAAACACCGGGGAGCTGTTTTTT,CASSPRAGGINTGELFF
TRBV9,.,TRBJ2-7,few,TGTGCCAGCAGCGTAACCGGAAAAGCAGGCGAGCAGTACTTC,CASSVTGKAGEQYF
TRBV20-1,.,TRBJ1-1,many,TGCAGTGCTAGGGATTGGAGAGGCGGGGGCACTGAAGCTTTCTTT,CSARDWRGGGTEAFF
TRBV6-2/TRBV6-3,.,TRBJ1-5,.,TGTGCCAGCAGTGACGCCGCGGGACAAGGCAATCAGCCCCAGCATTTT,CASSDAAGQGNQPQHF
TRBV29-1,.,TRBJ2-7,.,TGCAGCGTTGAGGTCCGATACGAGCAGTACTTC,CSVEVRYEQYF